The rows below give T cell receptor beta chains drawn from one sample of a study of T cell changes during pregnancy in multiple sclerosis. The assay was immunoSEQ multiplex PCR, and TCRdb's table has in-frame clones only and misses some. The table lists 35,000 to 55,000 clones, roughly 87% of them singletons. The sample consisted of CD4+ T cells from peripheral blood mononuclear cells, taken after pregnancy. The receptors were sampled from a female donor with multiple sclerosis, enrolled in a pregnancy study. CDR3s include the opening cysteine and the closing phenylalanine or tryptophan. The order of the fields is J gene, V gene, clone size, D gene, CDR3 DNA, CDR3 protein. A D gene is named only where the DNA matches it firmly. The size of a clone is reported for some rows only, either as once, few or many, or as a class for expanded clones.

J: TRBJ2-1; V: TRBV5-1; size: NA; D: TRBD1; DNA: TGCGCCAGCAGCTTTCTGACAGGGGGCAACTACAATGAGCAGTTCTTC; CDR3: CASSFLTGGNYNEQFF
J: TRBJ1-2; V: TRBV30; size: NA; D: NA; DNA: TGTGCCTCACAGGGTAGCAGGGCCAACTATGGCTACACCTTC; CDR3: CASQGSRANYGYTF
J: TRBJ2-2; V: TRBV27; size: once; D: TRBD2; DNA: TGTGCCAGCACCCCTGGACTAGCGGCCACCGGGGAGCTGTTTTTT; CDR3: CASTPGLAATGELFF
J: TRBJ2-1; V: TRBV11-3; size: NA; D: TRBD1; DNA: TGTGCCAGCAGCTCAGGGACAGTCGTCTACAATGAGCAGTTCTTC; CDR3: CASSSGTVVYNEQFF
J: TRBJ1-1; V: TRBV7-2; size: NA; D: NA; DNA: TGTGCCAGCAGCCCCCAAGGGGATTCGGCTGAAGCTTTCTTT; CDR3: CASSPQGDSAEAFF
J: TRBJ2-1; V: TRBV4-1; size: once; D: TRBD2; DNA: TGCGCCAGCAGCCAAGGCTCGGGACTAGCGGTCACCAATGAGCAGTTCTTC; CDR3: CASSQGSGLAVTNEQFF
J: TRBJ2-1; V: TRBV7-2; size: NA; D: TRBD2; DNA: TGTGCTGCAGGGACTAGCGGGAGCAATGAGCAGTTCTTC; CDR3: CAAGTSGSNEQFF
J: TRBJ2-5; V: TRBV30; size: NA; D: TRBD2; DNA: TGTGCCTGGAGTGTAGGCACTAGCGGGGTACAAGAGACCCAGTACTTC; CDR3: CAWSVGTSGVQETQYF
J: TRBJ1-1; V: TRBV11-2; size: few; D: TRBD1; DNA: TGTGCCAGCAGCTCACAGGGGTTAGGGAACACTGAAGCTTTCTTT; CDR3: CASSSQGLGNTEAFF
J: TRBJ2-1; V: TRBV9; size: NA; D: TRBD2; DNA: TGTGCCAGCAGTCCCGGGACTAGCGCCAACAATGAGCAGTTCTTC; CDR3: CASSPGTSANNEQFF
J: TRBJ1-5; V: TRBV6-1; size: NA; D: NA; DNA: TGTGCCAGCAGCCCGAGACAGTCCAGCAATCAGCCCCAGCATTTT; CDR3: CASSPRQSSNQPQHF
J: TRBJ2-7; V: TRBV10-2; size: NA; D: NA; DNA: TGCGCCAGCAGTGAGCCCCCTAGATCTAAGGCCCACGAGCAGTACTTC; CDR3: CASSEPPRSKAHEQYF
J: TRBJ2-7; V: TRBV7-2; size: NA; D: NA; DNA: TGTGCCAGCAGCTTTCCCGGGAAGCTCTACGAGCAGTACTTC; CDR3: CASSFPGKLYEQYF
J: TRBJ2-1; V: TRBV5-4; size: few; D: TRBD2; DNA: TGTGCCAGCAGCAGTGGACTAGCGGGAGTGTCCTACAATGAGCAGTTCTTC; CDR3: CASSSGLAGVSYNEQFF
J: TRBJ1-3; V: TRBV4-1; size: NA; D: TRBD1; DNA: TGCGCCAGCAGCCAAACCGGGACAGCCGGAAACACCATATATTTT; CDR3: CASSQTGTAGNTIYF
J: TRBJ2-7; V: TRBV11-3; size: NA; D: NA; DNA: TGTGCCAGCAGCTTACAGGGCTCCTACGAGCAGTACTTC; CDR3: CASSLQGSYEQYF
J: TRBJ2-1; V: TRBV6-5; size: NA; D: NA; DNA: TGTGCCAGCTCCCCCACCTACAATGAGCAGTTCTTC; CDR3: CASSPTYNEQFF